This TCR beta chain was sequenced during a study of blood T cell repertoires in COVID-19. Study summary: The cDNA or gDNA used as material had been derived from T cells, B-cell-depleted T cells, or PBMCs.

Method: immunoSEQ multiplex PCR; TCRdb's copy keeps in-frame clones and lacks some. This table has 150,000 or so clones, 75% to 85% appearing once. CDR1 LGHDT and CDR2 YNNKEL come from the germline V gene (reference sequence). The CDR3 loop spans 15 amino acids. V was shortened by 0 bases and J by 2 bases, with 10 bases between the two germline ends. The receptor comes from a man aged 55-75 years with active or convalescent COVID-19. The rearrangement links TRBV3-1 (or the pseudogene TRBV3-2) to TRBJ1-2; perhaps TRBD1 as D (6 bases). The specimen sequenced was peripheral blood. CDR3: CASSQENTGNYGYTF. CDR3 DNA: TGTGCCAGCAGCCAAGAGAATACAGGGAACTATGGCTACACCTTC.